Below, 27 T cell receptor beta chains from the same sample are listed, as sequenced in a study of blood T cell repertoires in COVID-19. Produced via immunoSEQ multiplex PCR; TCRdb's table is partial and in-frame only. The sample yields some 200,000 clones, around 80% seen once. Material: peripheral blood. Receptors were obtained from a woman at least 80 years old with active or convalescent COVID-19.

The CDR3 here is CASSSDRYYGYTF. As DNA, the CDR3 is TGTGCCAGTAGTTCCGACAGATACTATGGCTACACCTTC. This sequence joins TRBV19 and TRBJ1-2; TRBD1 might be the D (5 bases). The CDR3 totals 13 residues. Trimming left V 5 bases short and J 3 bases short, with 10 bases between. Germline-derived CDR1 and CDR2 are LNHDA and SQIVND (reference sequence).

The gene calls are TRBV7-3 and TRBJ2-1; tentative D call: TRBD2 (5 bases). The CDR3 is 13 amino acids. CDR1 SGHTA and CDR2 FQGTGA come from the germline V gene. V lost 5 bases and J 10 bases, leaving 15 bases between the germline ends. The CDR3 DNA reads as TGTGCCAGCAGCGAACTAGGTTCTGGCGAGCAGTTCTTC. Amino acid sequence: CASSELGSGEQFF.

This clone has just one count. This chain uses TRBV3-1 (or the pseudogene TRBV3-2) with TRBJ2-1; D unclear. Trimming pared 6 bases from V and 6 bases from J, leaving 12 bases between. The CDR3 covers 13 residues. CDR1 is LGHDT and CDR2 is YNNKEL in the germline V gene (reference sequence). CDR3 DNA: TGTGCCAGCAGACTGGAGCCGGGCAATGAGCAGTTCTTC. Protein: CASRLEPGNEQFF.

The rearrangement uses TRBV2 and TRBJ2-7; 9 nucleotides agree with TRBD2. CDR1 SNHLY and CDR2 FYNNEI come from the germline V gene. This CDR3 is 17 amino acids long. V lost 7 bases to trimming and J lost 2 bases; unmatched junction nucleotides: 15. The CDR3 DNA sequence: TGTGCCAGCACCCAACTCGTAGGACTAGCGTTTCCCTACGAGCAGTACTTC. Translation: CASTQLVGLAFPYEQYF.

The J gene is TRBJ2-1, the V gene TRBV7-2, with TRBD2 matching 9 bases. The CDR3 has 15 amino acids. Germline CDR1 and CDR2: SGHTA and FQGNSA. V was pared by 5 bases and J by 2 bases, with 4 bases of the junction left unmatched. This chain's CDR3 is CASSARLAAYNEQFF. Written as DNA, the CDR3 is TGTGCCAGCAGCGCTCGACTAGCGGCCTACAATGAGCAGTTCTTC. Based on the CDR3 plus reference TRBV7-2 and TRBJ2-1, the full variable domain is GAGVSQSPSNKVTEKGKDVELRCDPISGHTALYWYRQSLGQGLEFLIYFQGNSAPDKSGLPSDRFSAERTGGSVSTLTIQRTQQEDSAVYLCASSARLAAYNEQFFGPGTRLTVL.

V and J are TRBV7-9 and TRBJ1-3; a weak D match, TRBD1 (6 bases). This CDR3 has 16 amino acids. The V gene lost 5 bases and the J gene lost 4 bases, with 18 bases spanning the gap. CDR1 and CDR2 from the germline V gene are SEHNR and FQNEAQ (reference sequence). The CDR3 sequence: CASSVISLGTGNTIYF. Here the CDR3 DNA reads TGTGCCAGCAGCGTGATCTCATTGGGGACAGGAAACACCATATATTTT.

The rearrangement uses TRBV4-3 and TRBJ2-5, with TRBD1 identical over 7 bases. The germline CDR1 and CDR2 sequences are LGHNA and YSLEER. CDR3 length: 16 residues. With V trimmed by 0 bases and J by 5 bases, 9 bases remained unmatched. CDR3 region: CASSQDPTRGWETQYF. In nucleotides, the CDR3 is TGCGCCAGCAGCCAAGATCCTACCAGGGGGTGGGAGACCCAGTACTTC.

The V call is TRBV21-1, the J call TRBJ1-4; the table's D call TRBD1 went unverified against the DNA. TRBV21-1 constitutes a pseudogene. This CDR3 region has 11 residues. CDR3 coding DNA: TGTGTGGGACAGGGTAAAGAAAAACTGTTTTTT. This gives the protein CVGQGKEKLFF.

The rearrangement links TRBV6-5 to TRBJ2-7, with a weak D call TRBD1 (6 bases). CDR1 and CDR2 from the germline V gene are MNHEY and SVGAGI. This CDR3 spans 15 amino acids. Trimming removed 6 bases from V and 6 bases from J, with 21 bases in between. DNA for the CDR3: TGTGCCAGCAGAGATACAGGGCTGGGGAACTCCGAGCAGTACTTC. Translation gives CASRDTGLGNSEQYF.

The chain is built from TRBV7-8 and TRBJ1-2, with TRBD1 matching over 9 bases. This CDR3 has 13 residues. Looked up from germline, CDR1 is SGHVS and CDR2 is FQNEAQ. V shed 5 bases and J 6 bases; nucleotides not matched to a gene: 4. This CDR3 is CASSQGQGDGYTF. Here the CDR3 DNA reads TGTGCCAGCAGCCAGGGACAGGGAGATGGCTACACCTTC.

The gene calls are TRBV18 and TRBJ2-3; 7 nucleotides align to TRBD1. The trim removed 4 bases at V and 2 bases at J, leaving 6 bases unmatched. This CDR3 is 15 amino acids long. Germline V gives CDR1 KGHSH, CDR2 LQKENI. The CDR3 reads CASSRRDRDTDTQYF. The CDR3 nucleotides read TGTGCCAGCTCACGCCGGGACAGAGACACAGATACGCAGTATTTT.

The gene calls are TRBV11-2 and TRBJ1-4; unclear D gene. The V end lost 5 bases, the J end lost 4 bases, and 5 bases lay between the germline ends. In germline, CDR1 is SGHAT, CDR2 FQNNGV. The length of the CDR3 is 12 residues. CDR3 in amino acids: CASSQLNEKLFF. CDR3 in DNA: TGTGCCAGCAGCCAACTTAATGAAAAACTGTTTTTT.

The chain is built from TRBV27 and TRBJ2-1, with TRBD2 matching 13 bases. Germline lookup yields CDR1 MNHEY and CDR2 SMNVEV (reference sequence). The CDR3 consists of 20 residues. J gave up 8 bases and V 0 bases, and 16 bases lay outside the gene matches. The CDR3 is CASSLSGTSGNRRGTYEQFF. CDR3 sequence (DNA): TGTGCCAGCAGTTTATCGGGGACTAGCGGGAACCGGCGTGGTACGTATGAGCAGTTCTTC.

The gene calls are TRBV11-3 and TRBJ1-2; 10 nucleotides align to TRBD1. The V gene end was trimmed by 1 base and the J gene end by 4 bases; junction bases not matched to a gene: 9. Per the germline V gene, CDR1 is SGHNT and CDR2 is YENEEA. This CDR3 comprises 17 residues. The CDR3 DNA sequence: TGTGCCAGCAGCTTAGGAACCTGGACAGGGGGGGGCTATGGCTACACCTTC. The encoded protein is CASSLGTWTGGGYGYTF.

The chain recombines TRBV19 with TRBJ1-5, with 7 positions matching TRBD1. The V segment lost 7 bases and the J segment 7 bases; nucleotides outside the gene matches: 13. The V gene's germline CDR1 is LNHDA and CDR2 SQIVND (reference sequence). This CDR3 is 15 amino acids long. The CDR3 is CASTQERQGLQPQHF. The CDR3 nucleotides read TGTGCCAGTACCCAAGAGAGACAGGGTTTGCAGCCCCAGCATTTT.

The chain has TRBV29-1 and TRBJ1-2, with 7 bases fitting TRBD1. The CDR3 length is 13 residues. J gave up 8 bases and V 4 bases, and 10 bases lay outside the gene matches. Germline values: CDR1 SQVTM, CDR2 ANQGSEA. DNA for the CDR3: TGCAGCGTTGTAGGGGACAGCACTATGGGCTACACCTTC. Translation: CSVVGDSTMGYTF.

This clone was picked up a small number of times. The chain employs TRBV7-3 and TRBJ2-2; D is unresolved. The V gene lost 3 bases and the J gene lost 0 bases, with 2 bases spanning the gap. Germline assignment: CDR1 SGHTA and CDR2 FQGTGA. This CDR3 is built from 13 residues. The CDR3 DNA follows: TGTGCCAGCAGCTTCGCGAACACCGGGGAGCTGTTTTTT. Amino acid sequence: CASSFANTGELFF.

Here the CDR3 DNA reads TGTGCCACCAGCCTTTCGGGGAAGGGAGGAAAACTGTTTTTT. Protein sequence: CATSLSGKGGKLFF. The chain uses TRBV19 and TRBJ1-4; D is unclear. V lost 10 bases and J 10 bases, leaving 22 bases between the germline ends. Germline CDR1 LNHDA, CDR2 SQIVND (reference sequence). This CDR3 contains 14 residues.

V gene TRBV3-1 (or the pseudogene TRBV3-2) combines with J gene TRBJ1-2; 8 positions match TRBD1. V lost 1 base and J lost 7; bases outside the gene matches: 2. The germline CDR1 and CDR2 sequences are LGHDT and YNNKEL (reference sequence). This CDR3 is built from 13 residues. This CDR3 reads CASSQADRGGYTF. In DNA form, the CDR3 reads TGTGCCAGCAGCCAAGCCGACAGGGGTGGCTACACCTTC.

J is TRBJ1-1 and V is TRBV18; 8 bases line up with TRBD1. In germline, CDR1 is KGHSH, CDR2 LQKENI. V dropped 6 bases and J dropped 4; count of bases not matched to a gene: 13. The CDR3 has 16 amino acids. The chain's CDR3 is CASSPGGDRTITEAFF. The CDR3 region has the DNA TGTGCCAGCTCCCCGGGTGGGGACAGGACGATCACTGAAGCTTTCTTT.

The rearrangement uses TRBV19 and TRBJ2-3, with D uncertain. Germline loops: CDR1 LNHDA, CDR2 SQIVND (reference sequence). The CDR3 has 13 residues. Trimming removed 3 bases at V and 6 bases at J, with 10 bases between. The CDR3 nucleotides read TGTGCCAGTAGTATCGCCAACACGGATACGCAGTATTTT. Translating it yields CASSIANTDTQYF.

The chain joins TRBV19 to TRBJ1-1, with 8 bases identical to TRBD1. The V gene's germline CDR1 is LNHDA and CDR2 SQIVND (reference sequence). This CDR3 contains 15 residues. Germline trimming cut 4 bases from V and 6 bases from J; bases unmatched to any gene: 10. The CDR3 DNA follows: TGTGCCAGTAGTAAGACTACTGGGACAGGTGCTGAAGCTTTCTTT. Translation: CASSKTTGTGAEAFF.

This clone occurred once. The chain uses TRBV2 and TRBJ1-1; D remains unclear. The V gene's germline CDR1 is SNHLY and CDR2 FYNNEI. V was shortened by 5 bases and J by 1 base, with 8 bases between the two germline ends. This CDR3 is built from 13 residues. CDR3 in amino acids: CASSPPWNTEAFF. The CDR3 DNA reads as TGTGCCAGCAGTCCCCCGTGGAACACTGAAGCTTTCTTT.

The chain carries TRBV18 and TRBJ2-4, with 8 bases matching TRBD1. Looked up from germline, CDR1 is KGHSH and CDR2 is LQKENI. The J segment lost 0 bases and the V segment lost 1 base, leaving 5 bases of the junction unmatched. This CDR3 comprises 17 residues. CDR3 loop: CASSPLGTGKAKNIQYF. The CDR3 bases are TGTGCCAGCTCACCACTTGGGACAGGAAAAGCCAAAAACATTCAGTACTTC.

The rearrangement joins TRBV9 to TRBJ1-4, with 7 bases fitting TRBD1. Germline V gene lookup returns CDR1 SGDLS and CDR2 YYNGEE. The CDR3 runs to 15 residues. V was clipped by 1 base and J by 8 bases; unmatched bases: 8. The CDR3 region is CASSVTQGVNEKLFF. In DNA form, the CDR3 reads TGTGCCAGCAGCGTAACGCAGGGGGTGAACGAAAAACTGTTTTTT.

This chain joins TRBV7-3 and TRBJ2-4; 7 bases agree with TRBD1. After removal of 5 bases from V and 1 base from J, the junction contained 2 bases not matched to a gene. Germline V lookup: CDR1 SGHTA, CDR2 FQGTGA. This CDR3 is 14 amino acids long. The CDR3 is CASSPDRAKNIQYF. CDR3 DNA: TGTGCCAGCAGCCCGGACAGGGCCAAAAACATTCAGTACTTC.

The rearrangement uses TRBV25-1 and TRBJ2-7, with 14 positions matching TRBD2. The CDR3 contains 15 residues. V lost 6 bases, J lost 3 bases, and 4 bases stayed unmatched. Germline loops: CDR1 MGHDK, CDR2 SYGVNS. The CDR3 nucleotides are TGTGCCAGCAGGACTAGCGGGAGGGGGAACTACGAGCAGTACTTC. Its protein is CASRTSGRGNYEQYF.